This TCR beta chain was profiled in a study of control samples from healthy donors and cancer patients (dated by TCRdb to 2018 to 2020). Points on this clone: Its antigen has not been determined. The sample holds no much larger clone one base away, and base qualities are not on file.

To prepare the library, the immunoSEQ multiplex PCR assay was applied. TCRdb stores this immuneACCESS table with in-frame sequences only. Part of the clones is absent; in the studies checked, under half of the shortfall reflects unresolved V genes, and no reason is known for the rest. The sample table shows about 170,000 clones, and 85% to 95% are seen once. About 4% of the sample goes to the ten largest clones. The germline V gene specifies MNHEY as CDR1 and SVGEGT as CDR2. From the cysteine up to the phenylalanine, the CDR3 has a length of 15 residues. Left in the record is the CDR3 DNA by itself, 45 bases read in frame from the first base. For this chain, trimming is 5 bases at the V end and 3 bases at the J end, and the number of junction bases without a gene match is 7.

This receptor was taken from a woman aged 60-75 years in good health. Sequencing used blood. The chain joins TRBV6-2 or TRBV6-3 to TRBJ1-5; 7 middle bases align to TRBD1. CDR3 loop: CASSIRQGPNQPQHF. In nucleotides, the sequence is TGTGCCAGCAGTATACGACAGGGCCCCAATCAGCCCCAGCATTTT.